This T cell receptor (beta chain) appears in the sequencing data of a study of T-cell reconstitution after alpha-beta-depleted transplantation in children. It was with unique molecular identifiers that the TCRbeta library was prepared. One entry per CDR3 protein, called by TCRdb with MiXCR from the PCR reads. The sample consists of approximately 70,000 distinct CDR3 sequences, roughly 4.5% of them appearing once. Overall study results and limits: One year after transplant, T-cell counts and diversity came mostly from newly produced T cells.

V was clipped by 5 bases and J by 5 bases, with 16 bases between them. The CDR3 sequence is 15 residues long. The germline CDR1 and CDR2 sequences are SEHNR and FQNEAQ (reference sequence). This clonotype has ten or more counts. The antigen is not known. The gene calls are TRBV7-9 and TRBJ1-5, with D possibly being TRBD1 (6 bases). The source was PBMCs, mostly from graft donor cells, collected 180 days after TCRalphabeta/CD19-depleted stem cell transplant. The TCR originated in a boy under two years old who had a stem cell transplant for acute myeloid leukemia, so the T cells may come from the graft donor. The CDR3 here is CASSALGGPDQPQHF. DNA of the CDR3: TGTGCCAGCAGCGCCCTCGGGGGGCCAGATCAGCCCCAGCATTTT.